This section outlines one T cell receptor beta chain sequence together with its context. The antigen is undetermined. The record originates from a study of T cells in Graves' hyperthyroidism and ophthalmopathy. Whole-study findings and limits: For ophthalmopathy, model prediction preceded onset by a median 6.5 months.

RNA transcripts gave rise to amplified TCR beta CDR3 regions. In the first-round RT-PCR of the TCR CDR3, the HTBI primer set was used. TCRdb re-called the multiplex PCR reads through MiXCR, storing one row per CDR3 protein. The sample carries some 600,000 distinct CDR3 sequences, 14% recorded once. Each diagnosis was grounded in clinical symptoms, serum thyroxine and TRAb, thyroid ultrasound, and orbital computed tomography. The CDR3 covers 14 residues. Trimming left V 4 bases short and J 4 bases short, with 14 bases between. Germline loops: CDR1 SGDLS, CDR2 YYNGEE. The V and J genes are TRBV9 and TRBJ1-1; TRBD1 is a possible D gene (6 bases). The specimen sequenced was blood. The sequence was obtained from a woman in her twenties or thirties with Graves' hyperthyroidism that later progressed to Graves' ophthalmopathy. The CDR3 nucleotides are TGTGCCAGCAGCCCTAGGGCAGGGGTCACTGAAGCTTTCTTT. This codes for CASSPRAGVTEAFF. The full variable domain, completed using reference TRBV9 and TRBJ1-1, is DSGVTQTPKHLITATGQRVTLRCSPRSGDLSVYWYQQSLDQGLQFLIQYYNGEERAKGNILERFSAQQFPDLHSELNLSSLELGDSALYFCASSPRAGVTEAFFGQGTRLTVV.